The T cell receptor (beta chain) described here comes from a study of vaccination effects on CD4 cells after COVID-19 (dated by TCRdb to about 2022). Background on the whole study: Post-vaccine samples across the study were collected a median of 72 days after the second dose, with a range of 14 to 241. A total of some eleven COVID-19 convalescent patients and several SARS-CoV-2-naive healthy vaccine recipients were included in the full study. In both COVID-19 convalescent patients and infection-naive vaccine recipients, the study compared SARS-CoV-2 spike-specific CD4+ TCR repertoires from before mRNA vaccination with those from after it. Cultures from other donors in the study were sequenced using the Oncomine TCR Beta short-read assay on an Illumina iSeq 100.

Libraries were prepared through the immunoSEQ multiplex PCR assay. TCR beta CDR3 sequencing was performed on DNA from the cultured, isolated CD4+ T cells. Per the source publication's procedure: Non-productive TCR sequences were removed and reads were trimmed to the CDR3 region, keeping CDR3s of at least 7 amino acids. Antigen-specific clonotypes were identified with the MANAFEST web app by comparing expansion in peptide wells against reference cultures. To count as positive, a clone had to show expansion at FDR<0.05 compared with the reference and with all other wells, an odds ratio above 5, and a frequency above 0.1% in two replicate wells. Cross-reactive clonotypes were defined as significantly expanded in SARS-CoV-2 spike wells and in at least one common cold coronavirus spike condition. Levenshtein distance calculated with the stringdist R package was used to assess CDR3 similarity, and unrooted trees were constructed with ape in R 3.6.1. In its TCRdb copy, this immuneACCESS table keeps in-frame sequences only and misses some clones. Where compared with another copy, unresolved V genes explain less than half of these, and the others have no known cause. V and J calls and clone size are given by that table; D and trimming were obtained from the DNA. The sample contains approximately 15,000 clones, under 80% of them found a single time. The ten largest account for 20% to 25% of the sample.

Remarks on this clone: Its antigen target is currently unknown. One base away there is no much larger clone; base qualities are not given.

On the study overall, not on this receptor specifically: Both infection-induced and vaccine-induced clones contracted markedly at late post-vaccination timepoints, which is consistent with waning T cell responses. Only a small number of convalescent patients were included, and no early post-infection timepoints were available, which limited the study. In healthy vaccine recipients, vaccine-induced clones were almost all SARS-CoV-2 mono-reactive, with only 1 of 255 cross-reactive with common cold coronaviruses.

To identify antigen-specific CD4+ T cell clonotypes by their expansion, the ViraFEST assay first stimulated PBMC with viral peptide pools and then applied TCR sequencing. After less than eleven days of culture, CD4+ T cells were isolated with the EasySep CD4+ T cell isolation kit. Participants received two doses of either the BNT162b2 or the mRNA-1273 mRNA SARS-CoV-2 vaccine. The absence of prior SARS-CoV-2 infection in healthy vaccine recipients was confirmed by negative nucleocapsid antibodies before and after vaccination. Approximately 2.1 million PBMC per well were cultured in IMDM with about 4.8% human AB serum, 8.5 to 10 IU/ml IL-2 and gentamicin, plus 10 ug/ml peptides. Half of the culture medium was replaced with fresh IL-2-containing medium on days 3 and 7. Unless otherwise noted, each peptide stimulation condition was cultured in triplicate wells. PBMC were separated from whole blood using Ficoll-Paque Plus gradient centrifugation and were then either cryopreserved at -140C or used fresh. The overlapping peptide pools covered the spike proteins of SARS-CoV-2 and of the common cold coronaviruses HCoV-NL63, HCoV-OC43 and HCoV-229E. The QIAamp micro DNA kit was used to extract genomic DNA from the cultured CD4+ T cells.

This sequence was found in a human donor who received a COVID-19 vaccine. The sample in question was CD4+ T cells from PBMCs cultured with HCoV-NL63 spike peptides, obtained after COVID-19 vaccination. The cell subset or site label of this sample denotes: HCoV-NL63 spike overlapping peptide pool stimulation.

The DNA sequence is as follows: TGTGCCACCAGCAGAGGGGGGGCAGGAATGAACATTCAGTACTTC. Protein translation: CATSRGGAGMNIQYF. This chain is built from TRBV15 and TRBJ2-4; the D gene may be TRBD1 or TRBD2, since each aligns over 6 bases. Based on the germline V gene (reference sequence), the CDR1 and CDR2 sequences are LNHNV and YYDKDF. Trimming takes 1 base from V and 7 bases from J, and the germline ends sit 14 bases apart. From cysteine to phenylalanine, the CDR3 is 15 amino acids long. CDR3 DNA only is kept here, 45 bases in frame from base 1.